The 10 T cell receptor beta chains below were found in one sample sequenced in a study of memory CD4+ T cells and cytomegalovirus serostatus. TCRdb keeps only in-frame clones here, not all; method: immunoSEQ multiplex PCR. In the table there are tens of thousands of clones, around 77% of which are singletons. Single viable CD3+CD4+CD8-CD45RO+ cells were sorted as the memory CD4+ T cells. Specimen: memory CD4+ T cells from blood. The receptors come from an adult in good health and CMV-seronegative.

CDR3 bases: TGCGCCAGCAGCGTAGGACCGGACTCCTACGAGCAGTACTTC. Translated, it gives CASSVGPDSYEQYF. The J gene is TRBJ2-7, the V gene TRBV5-1; D is unresolved. The CDR3 has 14 amino acids. Germline V CDR1 and CDR2: SGHRS, YFSETQ. Trimming removed 4 bases from V and 0 bases from J, with 11 bases in between.

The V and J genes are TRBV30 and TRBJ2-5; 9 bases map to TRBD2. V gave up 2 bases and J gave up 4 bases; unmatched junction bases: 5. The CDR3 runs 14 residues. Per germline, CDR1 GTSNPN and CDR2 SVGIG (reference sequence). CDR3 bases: TGTGCCTGGAGTCACAGCGGGGGGATAGAGACCCAGTACTTC. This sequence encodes CAWSHSGGIETQYF. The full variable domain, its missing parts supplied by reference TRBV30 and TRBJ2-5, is SQTIHQWPATLVQPVGSPLSLECTVEGTSNPNLYWYRQAAGRGLQLLFYSVGIGQISSEVPQNLSASRPQDRQFILSSKKLLLSDSGFYLCAWSHSGGIETQYFGPGTRLLVL.

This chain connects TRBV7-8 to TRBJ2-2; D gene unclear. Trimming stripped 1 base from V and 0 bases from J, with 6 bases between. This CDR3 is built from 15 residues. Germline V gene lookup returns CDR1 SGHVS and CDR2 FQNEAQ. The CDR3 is CASSLEMTNTGELFF. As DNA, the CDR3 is TGTGCCAGCAGCTTAGAGATGACGAACACCGGGGAGCTGTTTTTT.

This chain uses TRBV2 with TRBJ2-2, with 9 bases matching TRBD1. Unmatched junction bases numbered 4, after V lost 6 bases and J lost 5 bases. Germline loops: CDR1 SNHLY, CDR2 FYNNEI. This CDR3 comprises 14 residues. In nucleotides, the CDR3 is TGTGCCAGCAGGGGGGGGACAGGGACCGGGGAGCTGTTTTTT. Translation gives CASRGGTGTGELFF.

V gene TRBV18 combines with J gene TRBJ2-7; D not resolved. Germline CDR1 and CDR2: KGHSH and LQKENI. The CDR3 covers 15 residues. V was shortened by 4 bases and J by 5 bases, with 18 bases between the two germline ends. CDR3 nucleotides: TGTGCCAGCTCACTTAACTTCGAAGCAAGGGACGAGCAGTACTTC. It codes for CASSLNFEARDEQYF.

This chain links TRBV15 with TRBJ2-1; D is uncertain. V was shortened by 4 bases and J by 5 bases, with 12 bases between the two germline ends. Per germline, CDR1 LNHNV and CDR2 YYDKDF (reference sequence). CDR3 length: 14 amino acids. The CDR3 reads CATSMGGVNNEQFF. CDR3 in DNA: TGTGCCACCAGCATGGGTGGGGTCAACAATGAGCAGTTCTTC.

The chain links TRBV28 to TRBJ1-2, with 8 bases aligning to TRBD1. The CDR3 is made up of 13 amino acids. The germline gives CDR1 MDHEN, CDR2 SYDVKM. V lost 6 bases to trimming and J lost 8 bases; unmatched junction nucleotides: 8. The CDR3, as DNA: TGTGCCAGCAGCCCTGGACAGGGCTGGGGCTACACCTTC. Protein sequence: CASSPGQGWGYTF.

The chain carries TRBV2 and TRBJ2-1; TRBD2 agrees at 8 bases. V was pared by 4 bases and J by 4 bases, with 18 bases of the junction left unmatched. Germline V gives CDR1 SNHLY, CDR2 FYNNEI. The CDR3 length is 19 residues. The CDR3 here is CASSGQTDVAGRSYNEQFF. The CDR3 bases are TGTGCCAGCAGTGGCCAGACCGATGTAGCGGGAAGATCGTACAATGAGCAGTTCTTC.

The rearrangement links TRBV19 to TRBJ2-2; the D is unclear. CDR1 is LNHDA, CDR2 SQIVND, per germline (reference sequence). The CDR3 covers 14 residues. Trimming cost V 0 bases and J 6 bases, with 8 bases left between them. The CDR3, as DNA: TGTGCCAGTAGTATAGATGTAGTGGCCGGGGAGCTGTTTTTT. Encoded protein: CASSIDVVAGELFF.

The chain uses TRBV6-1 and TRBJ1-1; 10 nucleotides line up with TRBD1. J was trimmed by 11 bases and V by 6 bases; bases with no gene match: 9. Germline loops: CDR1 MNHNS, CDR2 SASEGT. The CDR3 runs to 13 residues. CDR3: CASSRGQGELAFF. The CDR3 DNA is TGTGCCAGCAGCAGAGGACAGGGGGAATTGGCTTTCTTT.